The source of this TCR beta chain is a study of patients and donors after allogeneic stem cell transplantation. TCRdb re-called the RT-PCR reads with MiXCR, one entry per CDR3 protein. The sample yields roughly 960,000 distinct CDR3 sequences, under 20% seen once. The CDR3 has 21 amino acids. J was trimmed by 0 bases and V by 0 bases; bases with no gene match: 18. The germline V gene encodes CDR1 DFQATT and CDR2 SNEGSKA (reference sequence). Sequencing used blood, either unsorted or a sorted T cell fraction (not recorded which). The chain has TRBV20-1 and TRBJ2-1; 9 bases fit TRBD2. The TCR originated in a human donor who was either an allogeneic HSCT recipient or a stem cell or donor lymphocyte infusion donor (not recorded which). It is not recorded whose cells these are; they may come from a transplant donor. The CDR3 sequence is CSARDQMGRAGGSSSYNEQFF. As DNA, the CDR3 is TGCAGTGCTAGAGATCAAATGGGACGAGCGGGAGGATCCAGCTCCTACAATGAGCAGTTCTTC.